These 5 T cell receptor beta chains were all obtained from the same sample, sequenced in a study of blood T cell repertoires in COVID-19 (dated by TCRdb to the early 2020s). The method was the immunoSEQ multiplex PCR assay. The table was pulled from immuneACCESS by TCRdb, which kept in-frame rearrangements only. Such tables lose some clones; where checked, under half of the loss comes from unresolved V genes, and the rest has no known cause. The sample profile shows roughly 69,000 clones; roughly 78% of them were found once. Approximately 15% of the sample lies in the top ten. The sequenced material came from peripheral blood. The receptor set was obtained from a man aged 55 to 70 with COVID-19, enrolled during active disease.

The table lists this clone with a count of one. The V gene is TRBV3-1 (or the pseudogene TRBV3-2), the J gene TRBJ2-2, with TRBD2 as a possible D gene (5 bases). V lost 5 bases and J lost 6, with 16 bases in between. Germline loops: CDR1 LGHDT, CDR2 YNNKEL (reference sequence). This CDR3 has 15 amino acids. The chain's CDR3 is CASSSMGGSSGELFF. Here the CDR3 DNA reads TGTGCCAGCAGCAGTATGGGCGGGTCTTCCGGGGAGCTGTTTTTT.

The rearrangement joins TRBV19 to TRBJ1-4; no clear D gene. V was clipped by 7 bases and J by 4 bases, with 10 bases between them. The CDR3 covers 13 residues. The germline CDR1 and CDR2 sequences are LNHDA and SQIVND (reference sequence). CDR3 DNA: TGTGCCAGTATGGGCAGCTATAATGAAAAACTGTTTTTT. Protein sequence: CASMGSYNEKLFF.

This clone was picked up one time. The chain joins TRBV11-3 to TRBJ2-1; 8 positions agree with TRBD2. The CDR3 covers 16 residues. V gave up 0 bases and J gave up 9 bases; unmatched junction bases: 10. Germline V gene data show CDR1 as SGHNT and CDR2 as YENEEA. The CDR3 reads CASSLDRGGPFAEQFF. CDR3 nucleotides: TGTGCCAGCAGCTTAGATCGGGGGGGGCCATTTGCTGAGCAGTTCTTC. Combining the CDR3 with reference TRBV11-3 and TRBJ2-1 gives the whole variable domain EAGVVQSPRYKIIEKKQPVAFWCNPISGHNTLYWYLQNLGQGPELLIRYENEEAVDDSQLPKDRFSAERLKGVDSTLKIQPAELGDSAVYLCASSLDRGGPFAEQFFGPGTRLTVL.

This clone was recorded a few times. The chain recombines TRBV5-1 with TRBJ1-1; a weak D match, TRBD1 (6 bases). The CDR3 contains 14 residues. V dropped 3 bases and J dropped 3 bases, with 12 bases sitting between them. Germline CDR1 is SGHRS and CDR2 is YFSETQ. The CDR3 region has the DNA TGCGCCAGCAGCTCACAGGGTGGCGACACTGAAGCTTTCTTT. Its translation is CASSSQGGDTEAFF.

The chain combines TRBV6-5 with TRBJ1-6, with 8 nucleotides matching TRBD1. After removal of 10 bases from V and 9 bases from J, the junction contained 8 bases not matched to a gene. Germline assignment: CDR1 MNHEY and CDR2 SVGAGI. This CDR3 contains 13 residues. DNA of the CDR3: TGTGCCATCAAACAGGGGGGGAGTTCACCCCTCCACTTT. This codes for CAIKQGGSSPLHF.